This T cell receptor (beta chain) was documented in a study of blood T cell repertoires in COVID-19. Libraries were prepared by immunoSEQ multiplex PCR; TCRdb keeps only in-frame clonotypes and omits some of them. Here the sample spans some 120,000 clones, under 85% being singletons. The CDR3 covers 13 residues. Trimming left V 4 bases short and J 3 bases short, with 10 bases between. CDR1 and CDR2 (germline): MDHEN, SYDVKM. This TCR was recovered from a man in his 60s with acute or convalescent COVID-19. The specimen sequenced was peripheral blood. The chain couples TRBV28 to TRBJ2-7, with D maybe TRBD1 (6 bases). CDR3 DNA: TGTGCCAGCAGTTCGATACAGGGCTACGAGCAGTACTTC. Its protein is CASSSIQGYEQYF.